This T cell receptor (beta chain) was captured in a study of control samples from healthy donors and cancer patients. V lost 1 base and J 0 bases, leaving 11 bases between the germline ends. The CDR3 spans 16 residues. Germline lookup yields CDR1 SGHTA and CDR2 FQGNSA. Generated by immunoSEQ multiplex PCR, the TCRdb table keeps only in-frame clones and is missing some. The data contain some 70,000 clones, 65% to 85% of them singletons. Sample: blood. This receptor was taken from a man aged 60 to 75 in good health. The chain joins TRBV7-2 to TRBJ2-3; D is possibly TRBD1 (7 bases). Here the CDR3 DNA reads TGTGCCAGCAGCTTAGTCGCGGGACAGAGCACAGATACGCAGTATTTT. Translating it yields CASSLVAGQSTDTQYF.